The following is a TCR beta chain sequence with its context. The antigen remains undetermined. These data come from a study of beta chain features in type 1 diabetes. cDNA synthesis used the whole RNA isolate, giving expressed TCRB sequences. The table came from immunoSEQ multiplex PCR; TCRdb's copy has only in-frame clones and leaves some out. Of under 850,000 clones in the sample, 13% are singletons; the top ten hold 0.022%. Overall study results and limits: Across all four CD4+ subsets, people with type 1 diabetes showed modestly shorter TCRB CDR3s. PCR might favor shorter templates, but any such skew would affect patients and controls equally.

Germline-derived CDR1 and CDR2 are SGHRS and YFSETQ. The CDR3 has 16 residues. V lost 2 bases and J lost 0, with 9 bases in between. Sequencing input: naive CD4+ T cells from blood. The rearrangement links TRBV5-1 to TRBJ2-6, with D perhaps matching TRBD1 (6 bases). This clonotype originated in a man between 18 and 35 years old with type 1 diabetes. The CDR3 is CASSFAGDSGANVLTF. DNA for the CDR3: TGCGCCAGCAGCTTTGCAGGGGACTCTGGGGCCAACGTCCTGACTTTC.